One and the same sample provided the 5 T cell receptor beta chains below, sequenced in a study of blood T cell repertoires in COVID-19. TCRdb's copy holds only in-frame clones and misses some; the assay was immunoSEQ multiplex PCR. This sample has 100,000 to 150,000 clones, with 80% to 90% found just once. Sample: PBMCs or T cells enriched from blood (not recorded which). These receptors were obtained from a woman aged 45-59 years who had recovered from COVID-19.

The chain carries TRBV5-4 and TRBJ1-5; D gene unclear. Trimming shortened V by 6 bases and J by 2 bases, and 15 bases separated the two germline ends. This CDR3 spans 15 amino acids. Germline CDR1 is SGHNT and CDR2 is YYREEE (reference sequence). CDR3 loop: CASTIDPGGNQPQHF. In DNA, the CDR3 is TGTGCCAGCACCATAGATCCGGGAGGCAATCAGCCCCAGCATTTT.

This sequence joins TRBV7-9 and TRBJ2-7, with 8 bases lining up with TRBD2. V lost 0 bases, J lost 3 bases, and 4 bases stayed unmatched. The CDR3 has 15 residues. Germline CDR1 is SEHNR and CDR2 is FQNEAQ (reference sequence). CDR3 sequence (DNA): TGTGCCAGCAGCTTAGCCGGGGGGGAGTTCTACGAGCAGTACTTC. Its translation: CASSLAGGEFYEQYF.

The chain has TRBV5-1 and TRBJ1-2, with D hard to call. V lost 4 bases and J 5 bases, leaving 18 bases between the germline ends. The CDR3 consists of 15 residues. From germline, CDR1 is SGHRS and CDR2 YFSETQ. In DNA form, the CDR3 reads TGCGCCAGCAGCCGTTCCCCCGACACCTATTATGGCTACACCTTC. Amino acids: CASSRSPDTYYGYTF.

This chain connects TRBV11-2 to TRBJ1-2; 9 nucleotides align to TRBD1. V shed 5 bases, J shed 2 bases, and the junction held 3 bases outside the gene matches. CDR1 is SGHAT and CDR2 is FQNNGV in the germline V gene. This CDR3 spans 14 amino acids. CDR3 in amino acids: CASSPGQGNYGYTF. CDR3 in DNA: TGTGCCAGCAGCCCCGGACAGGGGAACTATGGCTACACCTTC.

V and J are TRBV7-8 and TRBJ1-4; weak D call: TRBD1 (5 bases). V was pared by 5 bases and J by 1 base, with 11 bases between. Germline CDR1 and CDR2: SGHVS and FQNEAQ. This CDR3 region has 15 residues. The DNA for the CDR3 is TGTGCCAGCAGCCCCAAGGGGCAAACTAATGAAAAACTGTTTTTT. Amino acids: CASSPKGQTNEKLFF.